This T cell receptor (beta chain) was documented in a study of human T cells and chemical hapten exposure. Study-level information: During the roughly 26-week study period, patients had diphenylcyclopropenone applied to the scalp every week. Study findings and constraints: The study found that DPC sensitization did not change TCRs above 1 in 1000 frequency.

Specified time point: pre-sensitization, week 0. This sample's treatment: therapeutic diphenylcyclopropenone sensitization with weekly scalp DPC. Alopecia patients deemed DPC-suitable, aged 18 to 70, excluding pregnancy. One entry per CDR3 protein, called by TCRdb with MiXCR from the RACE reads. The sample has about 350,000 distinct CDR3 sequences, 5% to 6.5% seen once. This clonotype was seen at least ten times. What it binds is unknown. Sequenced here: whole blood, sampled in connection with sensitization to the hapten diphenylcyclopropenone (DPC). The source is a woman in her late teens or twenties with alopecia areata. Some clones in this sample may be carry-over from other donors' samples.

This CDR3 reads CASSFRPTEAFF. The CDR3 nucleotides are TGTGCCAGCAGCTTCAGACCCACTGAAGCTTTCTTT. This chain joins TRBV7-9 and TRBJ1-1; no reliable D call. The V and J ends lost 3 bases and 4 bases respectively, with 6 bases between them. CDR1 and CDR2 from the germline V gene are SEHNR and FQNEAQ (reference sequence). The CDR3 contains 12 residues.